This TCR beta chain was sequenced during a study of T cells in Graves' hyperthyroidism and ophthalmopathy. Turning to the study itself: Before any treatment, at initial diagnosis, peripheral blood was collected.

Amplification of TCR beta CDR3 regions used RNA as the template. RT-PCR in the first round (using the HTBI primer set) targeted the TCR CDR3. TCRdb passed the multiplex PCR reads through MiXCR, listing each CDR3 protein once. The repertoire holds over 500,000 distinct CDR3 sequences, 17% seen once, with roughly 18% in the top ten. The sample holds a few counts of this clonotype. The target antigen is unknown. Whole-study results and caveats: In validation, the model predicted ophthalmopathy. These predictions came a median roughly 6 months before onset.

Around 10 ml fresh peripheral blood yielded the PBMCs. The origin of this receptor is a woman aged 18-35 years with Graves' ophthalmopathy. The sequenced sample consisted of blood.

The CDR3 is CASSLAQGGSTDTQYF. The DNA of the CDR3 is TGTGCCAGCAGCTTAGCCCAAGGGGGGAGCACAGATACGCAGTATTTT. This chain links TRBV7-9 with TRBJ2-3; D is possibly TRBD1 or TRBD2 (6 bases each). The CDR3 has 16 residues. The V gene's germline CDR1 is SEHNR and CDR2 FQNEAQ (reference sequence). Trimming took 0 bases from V and 0 from J, leaving 10 bases between them.